A single sample is the source of the 13 T cell receptor beta chains below, sequenced in a study of CD4+ T cells in melanoma. Repertoires were generated with immunoSEQ multiplex PCR, while TCRdb's copy carries only in-frame clones and drops some. The data hold about 4,200 clones, with around 62% observed a single time. The source material was cells from a culture (not recorded whether cultured in vitro). These receptor sequences come from a human donor with melanoma.

The V and J genes are TRBV6-1 and TRBJ1-1; D remains unclear. The CDR3 loop spans 14 amino acids. The germline V gene encodes CDR1 MNHNS and CDR2 SASEGT. V was clipped by 1 base and J by 0 bases, with 6 bases between them. The CDR3 sequence is CASSEGVMNTEAFF. The CDR3 DNA sequence: TGTGCCAGCAGTGAAGGTGTAATGAACACTGAAGCTTTCTTT.

This clone is judged large. The same CDR3 can be traced to other DNA sequences in this sample. This chain links TRBV6-5 with TRBJ2-7, with 7 positions matching TRBD1. Germline CDR1 is MNHEY and CDR2 is SVGAGI. This CDR3 spans 14 amino acids. The J segment lost 2 bases and the V segment lost 5 bases, leaving 6 bases of the junction unmatched. CDR3 amino acids: CASSLGQAAYEQYF. The CDR3 DNA follows: TGTGCCAGCAGTCTAGGACAGGCTGCCTACGAGCAGTACTTC.

V and J are TRBV2 and TRBJ2-7, with 7 bases lining up with TRBD1. The CDR3 loop spans 14 amino acids. Germline lookup yields CDR1 SNHLY and CDR2 FYNNEI. V was pared by 5 bases and J by 10 bases, with 14 bases of the junction left unmatched. This chain's CDR3 is CASSQSTGVRDQYF. The CDR3 DNA follows: TGTGCCAGCAGTCAGAGTACAGGGGTCCGGGATCAGTACTTC.

Concerning this clone itself: The sample carries other DNA sequences with the same CDR3. V and J are TRBV27 and TRBJ2-1, with unresolved D. The germline CDR1 and CDR2 sequences are MNHEY and SMNVEV (reference sequence). V lost 5 bases, J lost 4 bases, and 3 bases lay in between. This CDR3 comprises 11 residues. In DNA, the CDR3 is TGTGCCAGCAGTACATACAATGAGCAGTTCTTC. Protein product: CASSTYNEQFF.

This clone appeared a few times. This sequence joins TRBV27 and TRBJ2-7, with D possibly being TRBD1 or TRBD2 (5 bases each). V lost 4 bases and J 2 bases, leaving 9 bases between the germline ends. This CDR3 has 13 residues. Germline V CDR1 and CDR2: MNHEY, SMNVEV (reference sequence). In nucleotides, the CDR3 is TGTGCCAGCAGTTCCGGGGCCCCCTACGAGCAGTACTTC. This gives the protein CASSSGAPYEQYF.

This sequence joins TRBV28 and TRBJ2-3, with 8 positions matching TRBD2. Germline CDR1 reads MDHEN; CDR2 reads SYDVKM. V trimming: 3 bases; J trimming: 1 base; junction bases outside the gene matches: 9. The length of the CDR3 is 17 residues. Written as DNA, the CDR3 is TGTGCCAGCAGTTTGGTAGCGGGGATTCAGGGCACAGATACGCAGTATTTT. The encoded protein is CASSLVAGIQGTDTQYF.

This clone occurred a few times. This chain links TRBV2 with TRBJ1-2; TRBD1 matches at 9 bases. J was trimmed by 6 bases and V by 8 bases; bases with no gene match: 7. The CDR3 has 13 residues. The germline CDR1 and CDR2 sequences are SNHLY and FYNNEI. The CDR3 is CASWGDRVDGYTF. The CDR3 region has the DNA TGTGCCAGCTGGGGGGACAGGGTAGATGGCTACACCTTC. Together with reference TRBV2 and TRBJ1-2, the CDR3 gives the full variable domain: EPEVTQTPSHQVTQMGQEVILRCVPISNHLYFYWYRQILGQKVEFLVSFYNNEISEKSEIFDDQFSVERPDGSNFTLKIRSTKLEDSAMYFCASWGDRVDGYTFGSGTRLTVV.

V gene TRBV28 combines with J gene TRBJ2-2; 8 bases agree with TRBD1. V dropped 5 bases and J dropped 6; count of bases not matched to a gene: 5. This CDR3 contains 14 residues. CDR1 and CDR2 from the germline V gene are MDHEN and SYDVKM. The CDR3: CASSPDRAPGELFF. CDR3 in DNA: TGTGCCAGCAGTCCGGACAGGGCCCCCGGGGAGCTGTTTTTT.

Regarding this clone: The junction differs from germline at one of its ends, possibly a read error. The V and J genes are TRBV5-1 and TRBJ2-7; D is tentatively TRBD1 or TRBD2 (5 bases each). Germline V gene data show CDR1 as SGHRS and CDR2 as YFSETQ. This CDR3 has 15 residues. The CDR3 DNA reads as TGCGCCAGCCGATCAGAGGTATTAGGGGACCCACCTACGAACTTC. Its protein is CASRSEVLGDPPTNF.

This clone is judged large. The J gene is TRBJ1-1, the V gene TRBV29-1, with D hard to call. This CDR3 spans 12 amino acids. Per the germline V gene, CDR1 is SQVTM and CDR2 is ANQGSEA. The germline V and J ends were trimmed by 7 bases and 2 bases, with 11 bases remaining between them. The CDR3 protein is CSALDGNTEAFF. The CDR3, as DNA: TGCAGCGCATTAGACGGAAACACTGAAGCTTTCTTT.

By proportion, this clone is medium-sized. The J gene is TRBJ1-1, the V gene TRBV4-1; D unresolved. The V end was cut by 0 bases, the J end by 6 bases, with 8 bases between. The CDR3 sequence is 13 residues long. The V gene's germline CDR1 is MGHRA and CDR2 YSYEKL. CDR3 region: CASSQEGRAEAFF. CDR3 bases: TGCGCCAGCAGCCAAGAAGGCCGGGCTGAAGCTTTCTTT.

V usage is TRBV15 and J usage is TRBJ2-1; TRBD2 agrees at 12 bases. V trimming: 1 base; J trimming: 6 bases; junction bases outside the gene matches: 1. CDR1 LNHNV and CDR2 YYDKDF come from the germline V gene (reference sequence). The CDR3 is 15 amino acids. The CDR3 DNA follows: TGTGCCACCAGCAGAGGACTAGCGGGGGTCAATGAGCAGTTCTTC. Translation: CATSRGLAGVNEQFF.

This clone was picked up a small number of times. The chain employs TRBV5-5 and TRBJ1-2; D is unresolved. V lost 1 base and J lost 4, with 14 bases in between. The length of the CDR3 is 15 residues. The germline CDR1 and CDR2 sequences are SGHKS and YYEKEE (reference sequence). The CDR3 loop is CASSLQTTDLYGYTF. For the CDR3, the DNA is TGTGCCAGCAGCTTGCAAACCACAGACCTCTATGGCTACACCTTC.